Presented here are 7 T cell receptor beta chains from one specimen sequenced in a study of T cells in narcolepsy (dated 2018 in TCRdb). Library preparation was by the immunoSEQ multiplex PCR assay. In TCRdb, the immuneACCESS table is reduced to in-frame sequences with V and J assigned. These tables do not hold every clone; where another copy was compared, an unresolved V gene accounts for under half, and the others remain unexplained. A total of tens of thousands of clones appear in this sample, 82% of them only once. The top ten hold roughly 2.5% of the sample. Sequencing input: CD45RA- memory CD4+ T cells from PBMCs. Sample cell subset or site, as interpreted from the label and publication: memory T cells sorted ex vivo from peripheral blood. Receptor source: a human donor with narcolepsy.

This chain's CDR3 is CASSLGTGKGEKLFF. The CDR3 DNA follows: TGTGCCAGCAGCTTGGGGACAGGGAAAGGTGAAAAACTGTTTTTT. This rearrangement joins TRBV11-2 to TRBJ1-4; 9 nucleotides align to TRBD1. The CDR3 covers 15 residues. V lost 3 bases to trimming and J lost 7 bases; unmatched junction nucleotides: 6. Germline CDR1 SGHAT, CDR2 FQNNGV.

CDR3 coding DNA: TGTGCCAGCAGCTTAACAGGGGGATCCTATGAGCAGTTCTTC. Protein product: CASSLTGGSYEQFF. The chain recombines TRBV11-3 with TRBJ2-1, with TRBD1 identical over 8 bases. The CDR3 contains 14 residues. V lost 2 bases, J lost 8 bases, and 5 bases stayed unmatched. The germline V gene has CDR1 SGHNT and CDR2 YENEEA.

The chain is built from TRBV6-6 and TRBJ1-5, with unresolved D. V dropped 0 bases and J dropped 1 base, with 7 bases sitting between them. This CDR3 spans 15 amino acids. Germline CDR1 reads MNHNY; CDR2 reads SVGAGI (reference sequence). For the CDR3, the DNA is TGTGCCAGCAGTTACTCTCTGGGGAGCAATCAGCCCCAGCATTTT. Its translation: CASSYSLGSNQPQHF.

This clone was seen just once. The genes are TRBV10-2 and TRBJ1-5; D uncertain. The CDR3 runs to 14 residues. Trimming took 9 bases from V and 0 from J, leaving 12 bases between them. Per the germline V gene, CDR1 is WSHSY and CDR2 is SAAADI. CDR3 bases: TGCGCCAGTGGACCCTCTGATAGCAATCAGCCCCAGCATTTT. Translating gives CASGPSDSNQPQHF.

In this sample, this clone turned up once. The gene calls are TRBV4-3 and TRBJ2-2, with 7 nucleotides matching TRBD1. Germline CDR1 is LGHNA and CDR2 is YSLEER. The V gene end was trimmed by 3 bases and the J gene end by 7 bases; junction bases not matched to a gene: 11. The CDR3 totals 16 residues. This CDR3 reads CASSHERGRTYGELFF. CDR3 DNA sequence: TGCGCCAGCAGCCACGAGAGGGGGCGAACCTACGGGGAGCTGTTTTTT.

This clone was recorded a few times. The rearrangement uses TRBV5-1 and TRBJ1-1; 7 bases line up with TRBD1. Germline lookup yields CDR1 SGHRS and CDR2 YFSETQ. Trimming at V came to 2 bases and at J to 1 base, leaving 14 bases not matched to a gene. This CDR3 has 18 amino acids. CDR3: CASSFSPDRAQGNTEAFF. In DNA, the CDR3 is TGCGCCAGCAGCTTCTCGCCTGACAGGGCCCAGGGGAACACTGAAGCTTTCTTT.

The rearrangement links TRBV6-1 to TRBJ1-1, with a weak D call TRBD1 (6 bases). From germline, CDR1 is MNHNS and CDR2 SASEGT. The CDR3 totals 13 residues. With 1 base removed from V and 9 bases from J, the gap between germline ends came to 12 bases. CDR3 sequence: CASSEDQGRKAFF. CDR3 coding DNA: TGTGCCAGCAGTGAAGATCAGGGGCGGAAAGCTTTCTTT.